Listed below are T cell receptor beta chains from one sample, sequenced in a study of CD8 T cells in ankylosing spondylitis. TCRdb reanalysed the 5' RACE reads using MiXCR and keeps one entry per CDR3 protein. The data hold under 300,000 distinct CDR3 sequences, with around a tenth observed a single time. What was sequenced was blood, either unsorted or a sorted T cell fraction (not recorded which). The source of these receptors is a male donor with ankylosing spondylitis or in good health (not recorded which). The CDR3 runs from the conserved cysteine through the conserved F or W. Clone sizes are given selectively: once, few, many, or a class where the clone is expanded.

many	TRBJ2-3	TRBV5-1	CASSFIVGSDTQYF
many	TRBJ2-3	TRBV7-3	CASSLNGGDTDTQYF
many	TRBJ2-3	TRBV29-1	CSGRDRHTDTQYF
-	TRBJ1-2	TRBV5-1	CASSLGTTGVTVPSIGYTF
many	TRBJ2-7	TRBV20-1	CSAPQGTHYEQYF
many	TRBJ2-1	TRBV7-8	CASSLGGGGEQFF
-	TRBJ2-7	TRBV5-1	CASSFRESHHEQYF
many	TRBJ2-7	TRBV5-1	CASSLAILPYEQYF
many	TRBJ2-1	TRBV6-4	CASSEGGAPPNEQFF
-	TRBJ2-7	TRBV7-9	CASSMKGASQPEQYF
many	TRBJ2-1	TRBV27	CASSFGEGIRIF
few	TRBJ2-7	TRBV18	CASSPPLVRAYEQYF
many	TRBJ1-2	TRBV20-1	CSATTGVRGYTF
many	TRBJ2-3	TRBV25-1	CASSDELAGGPNPEDTQYF
-	TRBJ2-1	TRBV29-1	CSVELRKQFF
-	TRBJ2-5	TRBV5-1	CASSLGGDSSTETQYF
few	TRBJ2-1	TRBV7-7	CASSPRLADPNEQFF
-	TRBJ2-7	TRBV12-3/TRBV12-4	CASSLAGGLSYEQYF
many	TRBJ1-1	TRBV10-3	CAISGRSRLNTEAFF
many	TRBJ2-3	TRBV5-1	CASSMGLNASPGPQYF
many	TRBJ2-7	TRBV29-1	CSVQASSYEQYF
few	TRBJ2-2	TRBV20-1	CSAREGRRAHLQSGELFF
-	TRBJ1-1	TRBV7-6	CASSLSPTGAKNTEAFF
many	TRBJ2-7	TRBV5-1	CASSAPPYEQYF
-	TRBJ2-7	TRBV13	CASSLGASHEQYF
-	TRBJ2-5	TRBV13	CASSDWTGTSDQETQYF
-	TRBJ2-7	TRBV6-2/TRBV6-3	CASNRLTGPKTSGTPQVATYEQYF
many	TRBJ1-1	TRBV6-1	CASRAGQEATEAFF
many	TRBJ2-7	TRBV4-1	CASSRTSGTYEQYF
many	TRBJ2-7	TRBV20-1	CSAERLAEYSYEQYF
few	TRBJ1-4	TRBV12-3/TRBV12-4	CASSPGQASTNEKLFF
few	TRBJ2-3	TRBV7-9	CASSSGLGDTQYF
many	TRBJ2-1	TRBV12-3/TRBV12-4	CASSTGLGQFF
-	TRBJ2-5	TRBV11-2	CASTASRGTQYF
-	TRBJ1-5	TRBV6-1	CASSATGDSNQPQHF
-	TRBJ2-5	TRBV2	CASSPRTPIAGEETQYF
-	TRBJ2-1	TRBV12-3/TRBV12-4	CASSSRAYNEQFF
many	TRBJ2-3	TRBV15	CATTVRGQDTQYF
-	TRBJ2-3	TRBV2	CASSRLVWVTDTQYF
few	TRBJ2-1	TRBV11-2	CASSLTPTRHEQFF
many	TRBJ2-7	TRBV28	CASSGYRHYEQYF
-	TRBJ2-3	TRBV7-6	CASSLRSGRLDTQYF
few	TRBJ1-5	TRBV7-2	CASSSRRTGVNQPQHF
many	TRBJ2-3	TRBV20-1	CSAKSQGLERRSTDTQYF
many	TRBJ2-7	TRBV12-3/TRBV12-4	CASSPQGGLGGEQYF
few	TRBJ1-4	TRBV4-1	CASRRPGHSVAANEKLFF
-	TRBJ2-7	TRBV5-1	CASSLTGLLTYEQYF